These 2 T cell receptor beta chains share one sample of origin, sequenced in a study of blood T cell repertoires in COVID-19 (dated by TCRdb to 2018 to 2020). Preparation of the library involved the immunoSEQ multiplex PCR assay. In its TCRdb copy, this immuneACCESS table keeps in-frame sequences only and misses some clones. Where compared with another copy, unresolved V genes explain less than half of these, and the others have no known cause. The table for this sample lists roughly 71,000 clones; roughly 80% of them were counted only once. The top ten clonotypes cover around a sixth of the sample. Sequenced input: peripheral blood. The origin of the receptors is a woman aged 80 or over with acute or convalescent COVID-19.

This clone was detected only a few times. The rearrangement joins TRBV7-3 to TRBJ2-6; perhaps TRBD1 as D (5 bases). The CDR3 covers 16 residues. The germline V gene has CDR1 SGHTA and CDR2 FQGTGA. The germline V and J ends were trimmed by 2 bases and 0 bases, with 8 bases remaining between them. The CDR3 loop reads CASSLQGHSGANVLTF. The CDR3 nucleotides are TGTGCCAGCAGCTTACAGGGCCACTCTGGGGCCAACGTCCTGACTTTC.

The chain's CDR3 is CASSVVAGGSTDTQYF. Here the CDR3 DNA reads TGTGCCAGCAGCGTAGTTGCGGGGGGTAGCACAGATACGCAGTATTTT. This chain uses TRBV9 with TRBJ2-3, with TRBD2 identical over 8 bases. From germline, CDR1 is SGDLS and CDR2 YYNGEE. Germline trimming cut 0 bases from V and 0 bases from J; bases unmatched to any gene: 3. CDR3 length: 16 residues.